Presented here are 25 T cell receptor beta chains from one specimen sequenced in a study of regulatory T cells in long-lasting Graves disease. The time point: persistent/refractory GD, antithyroid drugs over 5 years with positive TRAb. From PBMCs, RNA was extracted and then used to make the TCR library. Sequencing libraries for TCR beta were prepared with iRepertoire HTBI primers and Arm-PCR of CDR3 regions. TCRdb re-derived calls from the multiplex PCR reads in MiXCR, one entry per CDR3 protein. Of a few hundred thousand distinct CDR3 sequences listed, 21% were seen once; the top ten hold roughly an eighth. The material sequenced was peripheral blood mononuclear cells (PBMCs), taken when the disease was refractory, from a patient treated with antithyroid drugs. The receptors originated from a female donor with Graves disease.

A word on this clonotype: Since a much larger clone is just one base distant, this may be a read error. The chain combines TRBV27 with TRBJ1-1, with a tentative D call TRBD1 (6 bases). Per germline, CDR1 MNHEY and CDR2 SMNVEV (reference sequence). The CDR3 totals 12 residues. Deletions cut 6 bases from V and 6 bases from J, with 11 bases between. The CDR3 loop reads CASRDSNAEAFF. The CDR3 nucleotides are TGTGCCAGCAGGGACAGCAACGCTGAAGCTTTCTTT.

The J gene is TRBJ1-4, the V gene TRBV18; D is ambiguous. CDR3 length equals 16 residues. Germline CDR1 is KGHSH and CDR2 is LQKENI. V lost 4 bases to trimming and J lost 6 bases, with 18 bases between them. The CDR3 spells CASSRGSRISDEKLFF. The CDR3 DNA follows: TGTGCCAGCTCACGGGGATCGAGGATATCGGATGAAAAACTGTTTTTT.

This clonotype showed up many times. The chain recombines TRBV11-2 with TRBJ2-7; no firm D call. V was trimmed by 6 bases and J by 7 bases, leaving 13 bases between them. CDR1 is SGHAT and CDR2 is FQNNGV in the germline V gene. The length of the CDR3 is 12 residues. This CDR3 reads CASSYTLYEQYF. The CDR3 DNA is TGTGCCAGCAGTTATACCCTGTATGAGCAGTACTTC. Based on the CDR3 plus reference TRBV11-2 and TRBJ2-7, the full variable domain is EAGVAQSPRYKIIEKRQSVAFWCNPISGHATLYWYQQILGQGPKLLIQFQNNGVVDDSQLPKDRFSAERLKGVDSTLKIQPAKLEDSAVYLCASSYTLYEQYFGPGTRLTVT.

This clonotype was detected ten times or more. J is TRBJ1-5 and V is TRBV28; no reliable D call. Trimming removed 5 bases at V and 9 bases at J, with 11 bases between. The germline V gene encodes CDR1 MDHEN and CDR2 SYDVKM. This CDR3 region has 12 residues. CDR3 sequence (DNA): TGTGCCAGCAGTCCCGGTGGGCGGCCCCAGCATTTT. Protein sequence: CASSPGGRPQHF.

Details on this clonotype: A much more abundant neighbour one base away suggests this may be a read error. This CDR3 fails to terminate in the conserved phenylalanine or tryptophan, so it likely reflects a read error. The V gene is TRBV28, the J gene TRBJ1-1, with 8 bases matching TRBD1. In germline, CDR1 is MDHEN, CDR2 SYDVKM. This CDR3 is 13 amino acids long. V was pared by 2 bases and J by 4 bases, with 0 bases of the junction left unmatched. The chain's CDR3 is CASSLGQGTEAFV. The CDR3, as DNA: TGTGCCAGCAGTTTAGGACAGGGCACTGAAGCTTTCGTT.

J is TRBJ1-6 and V is TRBV27; 7 nucleotides line up with TRBD1. The CDR3 covers 15 residues. Germline V lookup: CDR1 MNHEY, CDR2 SMNVEV (reference sequence). V was clipped by 3 bases and J by 9 bases; unmatched bases: 8. Written as DNA, the CDR3 is TGTGCCAGCAGTTTCGCTCCGGGGACAGCTTCACCCCTCCACTTT. Encoded protein: CASSFAPGTASPLHF.

The CDR3 is CASSTGTENSPLHF. CDR3 coding DNA: TGTGCCAGCAGTACCGGGACGGAGAATTCACCCCTCCACTTT. The chain carries TRBV25-1 and TRBJ1-6, with TRBD1 as a possible D gene (5 bases). Per the germline V gene, CDR1 is MGHDK and CDR2 is SYGVNS. The V end was cut by 5 bases, the J end by 7 bases, with 12 bases between. The CDR3 runs to 14 residues. Together with reference TRBV25-1 and TRBJ1-6, the CDR3 gives the full variable domain: EADIYQTPRYLVIGTGKKITLECSQTMGHDKMYWYQQDPGMELHLIHYSYGVNSTEKGDLSSESTVSRIRTEHFPLTLESARPSHTSQYLCASSTGTENSPLHFGNGTRLTVT.

This clonotype was recorded many times. This chain connects TRBV27 to TRBJ1-6; 9 bases line up with TRBD1. Germline-derived CDR1 and CDR2 are MNHEY and SMNVEV (reference sequence). V lost 4 bases and J lost 13; bases outside the gene matches: 14. This CDR3 region has 16 residues. Written as DNA, the CDR3 is TGTGCCAGCAGTTCCTCGGACAGGGGACCGAAGGTTCCCCTCCACTTT. Translated: CASSSSDRGPKVPLHF.

The chain employs TRBV13 and TRBJ2-5; TRBD2 might be the D (7 bases). CDR1 PRHDT and CDR2 FYEKMQ come from the germline V gene (reference sequence). This CDR3 contains 17 residues. V dropped 1 base and J dropped 0 bases, with 15 bases sitting between them. The CDR3 spells CASSLARGRWYQETQYF. CDR3 sequence (DNA): TGTGCCAGCAGCTTAGCGCGGGGGCGTTGGTACCAAGAGACCCAGTACTTC.

This chain uses TRBV9 with TRBJ2-7; 9 positions agree with TRBD2. The germline CDR1 and CDR2 sequences are SGDLS and YYNGEE. The CDR3 has 15 residues. V trimming: 8 bases; J trimming: 2 bases; junction bases outside the gene matches: 11. As DNA, the CDR3 is TGTGCCAGGCTCCAGCGGGGGGAAGCCGCCTACGAGCAGTACTTC. This sequence encodes CARLQRGEAAYEQYF.

In this sample, this clonotype turned up many times. The chain uses TRBV30 and TRBJ1-2; perhaps TRBD1 as D (5 bases). This CDR3 contains 13 residues. CDR1 and CDR2 from the germline V gene are GTSNPN and SVGIG (reference sequence). V was pared by 3 bases and J by 4 bases, with 12 bases between. The CDR3 sequence is CAWSQTTVYGYTF. The CDR3 nucleotides read TGTGCCTGGAGCCAAACGACAGTCTATGGCTACACCTTC.

This clonotype was counted many times. The V call is TRBV6-2 or TRBV6-3, the J call TRBJ1-1, with TRBD1 identical over 7 bases. The CDR3 totals 13 residues. CDR1 and CDR2 from the germline V gene are MNHEY and SVGEGT. V shed 6 bases, J shed 4 bases, and the junction held 5 bases outside the gene matches. CDR3 protein: CASRTGYRTEAFF. CDR3 nucleotides: TGTGCCAGCAGGACAGGGTATCGCACTGAAGCTTTCTTT.

This clonotype came up a few times. The V gene is TRBV19, the J gene TRBJ1-5; D gene uncertain. Trimming cost V 8 bases and J 2 bases, with 10 bases left between them. This CDR3 region has 13 residues. CDR1 and CDR2 (germline): LNHDA, SQIVND (reference sequence). The CDR3 region is CASAREGNQPQHF. The CDR3, as DNA: TGTGCCAGTGCTAGGGAGGGCAATCAGCCCCAGCATTTT.

In this sample, this clonotype turned up many times. The chain carries TRBV3-1 and TRBJ2-7; 10 positions agree with TRBD2. Unmatched junction bases numbered 2, after V lost 0 bases and J lost 6 bases. This CDR3 is built from 14 residues. Germline V gene sequence: CDR1 LGHDT, CDR2 YNNKEL (reference sequence). The CDR3 nucleotides read TGTGCCAGCAGCCAAGAGATAGCGGGAGGCGAGCAGTACTTC. It specifies CASSQEIAGGEQYF.

This clonotype appeared many times. The V gene is TRBV28, the J gene TRBJ2-4; 8 bases fit TRBD1. The CDR3 totals 15 residues. Germline assignment: CDR1 MDHEN and CDR2 SYDVKM. The trim removed 6 bases at V and 7 bases at J, leaving 11 bases unmatched. DNA for the CDR3: TGTGCCAGCAGAGATCCCGGGACAGGACCTAACATTCAGTACTTC. This translates into CASRDPGTGPNIQYF.

V is TRBV12-3 or TRBV12-4 and J is TRBJ2-3; 9 nucleotides agree with TRBD2. V lost 7 bases, J lost 5 bases, and 7 bases stayed unmatched. The CDR3 contains 14 residues. CDR3 nucleotides: TGTGCCAGCACACTAGCGGGCGGGGAAGATACGCAGTATTTT. It specifies CASTLAGGEDTQYF.

This clonotype was recorded at least ten times. V usage is TRBV12-3 or TRBV12-4 and J usage is TRBJ2-7; D is uncertain. V lost 8 bases, J lost 1 base, and 9 bases lay in between. The CDR3 has 12 amino acids. This CDR3 reads CASAPSSYEQYF. In DNA, the CDR3 is TGTGCCAGCGCCCCCTCTTCCTACGAGCAGTACTTC.

This clonotype was observed many times. The chain uses TRBV28 and TRBJ1-1; 9 bases fit TRBD1. Trimming removed 7 bases from V and 5 bases from J; junction bases left unmatched: 11. Germline CDR1 is MDHEN and CDR2 is SYDVKM. There are 15 residues in the CDR3. The CDR3 DNA reads as TGTGCCAGCACCACAGGGGGCGGACGGTCTACTGAAGCTTTCTTT. Protein sequence: CASTTGGGRSTEAFF.

This clonotype was observed a handful of times. The chain couples TRBV10-3 to TRBJ2-2; TRBD2 matches at 13 bases. J gave up 0 bases and V 6 bases, and 4 bases lay outside the gene matches. The CDR3 sequence is 17 residues long. The V gene's germline CDR1 is ENHRY and CDR2 SYGVKD. The CDR3 sequence: CAISETSGRTNTGELFF. The CDR3, as DNA: TGTGCCATCAGCGAGACTAGCGGGAGGACGAACACCGGGGAGCTGTTTTTT.

Ten or more counts support this clonotype. The rearrangement links TRBV20-1 to TRBJ2-7, with 12 bases aligning to TRBD2. The V and J ends lost 2 bases and 7 bases, in that order; junction bases with no gene match: 6. The germline gives CDR1 DFQATT, CDR2 SNEGSKA (reference sequence). The CDR3 length is 14 residues. CDR3 protein: CSARLAGGPGEQYF. The CDR3 nucleotides read TGCAGTGCTAGACTAGCGGGAGGGCCGGGGGAGCAGTACTTC.

This clonotype came up a few times. The CDR3 protein is CASSPPGLAGSYEQYF. The CDR3 nucleotides are TGTGCCAGCAGCCCTCCGGGACTAGCGGGGAGCTACGAGCAGTACTTC. The chain is built from TRBV3-1 and TRBJ2-7, with 13 positions matching TRBD2. With V trimmed by 4 bases and J by 3 bases, 6 bases remained unmatched. Germline V gene lookup returns CDR1 LGHDT and CDR2 YNNKEL (reference sequence). This CDR3 comprises 16 residues.

In regard to this clonotype: A much larger clonotype is one base distant, so this may be a read error. The V and J genes are TRBV2 and TRBJ2-3, with D possibly matching TRBD2 (6 bases). Germline-derived CDR1 and CDR2 are SNHLY and FYNNEI. This CDR3 is 11 amino acids long. Here the CDR3 DNA reads TGTGCCAGCAATGGTGGGACTGAAGCTCTCTTT. The encoded protein is CASNGGTEALF.

V is TRBV29-1 and J is TRBJ2-7, with D perhaps TRBD1 (7 bases). The CDR3 extends over 13 amino acids. Trimming shortened V by 2 bases and J by 4 bases, and 12 bases separated the two germline ends. The germline V gene has CDR1 SQVTM and CDR2 ANQGSEA. CDR3 in amino acids: CSVEKGAGYEQYF. The CDR3 bases are TGCAGCGTTGAAAAGGGGGCGGGATACGAGCAGTACTTC.

V and J are TRBV4-1 and TRBJ2-4, with D unclear. Deletions cut 2 bases from V and 3 bases from J, with 11 bases between. The CDR3 is made up of 15 amino acids. Per the germline V gene, CDR1 is MGHRA and CDR2 is YSYEKL. The CDR3 sequence is CASSQSQVDKNIQYF. CDR3 nucleotide sequence: TGCGCCAGCAGCCAATCCCAGGTGGACAAAAACATTCAGTACTTC.

This clonotype was picked up many times. The V gene is TRBV6-1, the J gene TRBJ2-2; perhaps TRBD2 as D (5 bases). Between the trimmed V and J ends, which lost 2 bases and 4 bases, there was a span of 8 bases. The germline gives CDR1 MNHNS, CDR2 SASEGT. The CDR3 runs to 14 residues. Written as DNA, the CDR3 is TGTGCCAGCAGTGAACGCGAGGGCACCGGGGAGCTGTTTTTT. This encodes CASSEREGTGELFF.